This T cell receptor beta chain was documented in a study of post-analysis software for immune sequencing data. Study results and caveats: Included in a set of a handful of TRBV segments more frequent in patients than controls were TRBV5-6, TRBV5-1 and TRBV20-1.

This clonotype was detected only a few times. The antigen remains undetermined. The CDR3 consists of 16 residues. The ends lost 3 bases at V and 0 bases at J; junction bases unmatched: 6. Germline V gene data show CDR1 as DFQATT and CDR2 as SNEGSKA (reference sequence). cDNA libraries for TCR beta contained unique molecular identifiers. TCRdb itself ran the PCR reads through MiXCR, one entry per CDR3 protein. Of roughly 540,000 distinct CDR3 sequences in the sample, about a third were seen once. V is TRBV20-1 and J is TRBJ2-1; TRBD2 agrees at 9 bases. The origin of this receptor is a girl under 18 with multiple sclerosis. Sample: blood. The CDR3 DNA is TGCAGTGCTAGCCCCCTAGCGGGGAGCTCCTACAATGAGCAGTTCTTC. It is translated as CSASPLAGSSYNEQFF.